These T cell receptor beta chains were read from a single sample in a study of OX40 agonist ivuxolimab in advanced cancers. Here immunoSEQ multiplex PCR was the method, and the copy in TCRdb shows in-frame clones only, minus some. The table shows about 62,000 clones, with roughly 88% occurring only once. Material: CD4+ or CD8+ T cells sorted from blood, obtained in a trial of the OX40 agonist ivuxolimab. These receptors were collected from an adult with an advanced solid tumor such as melanoma, head and neck, liver or kidney cancer. CDR3s include the opening cysteine and the closing phenylalanine or tryptophan. A D gene is named only where the DNA matches it firmly. The listing skips clone size in some rows; elsewhere it reads once, few, many or a size class.

d_call	v_call	j_call	clone_size	cdr3_aa	cdr3_nt
NA	TRBV6-5	TRBJ2-7	NA	CASSEFGRFYEQYF	TGTGCCAGCAGTGAATTCGGCAGGTTCTACGAGCAGTACTTC
NA	TRBV18	TRBJ1-5	NA	CASSLSIGGNQPQHF	TGTGCCAGCTCACTCAGCATCGGTGGCAATCAGCCCCAGCATTTT
TRBD2	TRBV14	TRBJ2-3	NA	CASSPAPGGSTDTQYF	TGTGCCAGCAGCCCCGCCCCGGGGGGGAGCACAGATACGCAGTATTTT
NA	TRBV28	TRBJ2-5	NA	CASARGHETQYF	TGTGCCAGCGCTAGGGGTCACGAGACCCAGTACTTC
NA	TRBV11-3	TRBJ2-2	NA	CASSLWLSGAGTGELFF	TGTGCCAGCAGCTTATGGCTATCCGGGGCCGGTACTGGGGAGCTGTTTTTT
NA	TRBV27	TRBJ1-5	NA	CASSSGAGVNQPQHF	TGTGCCAGCAGTTCGGGTGCAGGGGTCAACCAGCCCCAGCATTTT
TRBD2	TRBV28	TRBJ2-7	NA	CASTSSSGSDYEQYF	TGTGCCAGCACATCCTCTAGCGGGAGTGACTACGAGCAGTACTTC
TRBD1	TRBV28	TRBJ2-7	NA	CASRLAGQGNYEQYF	TGTGCCAGCAGGCTGGCGGGACAGGGCAACTACGAGCAGTACTTC
NA	TRBV27	TRBJ1-3	NA	CASSLSGGTGNTIYF	TGTGCCAGCAGTTTATCCGGGGGAACTGGAAACACCATATATTTT
TRBD2	TRBV7-3	TRBJ2-1	NA	CASSPQREGRSNEQFF	TGTGCCAGCAGCCCGCAGCGGGAGGGCCGTAGCAATGAGCAGTTCTTC
TRBD1	TRBV29-1	TRBJ1-2	NA	CSAREQWTGAYGYTF	TGCAGCGCTAGAGAACAATGGACAGGAGCCTATGGCTACACCTTC
TRBD1	TRBV6-4	TRBJ1-6	few	CASSRQGGNSPLHF	TGTGCCAGCAGCAGACAGGGAGGTAATTCACCCCTCCACTTT
TRBD2	TRBV28	TRBJ2-3	NA	CASSSGTSVDTQYF	TGTGCCAGCAGCTCGGGGACTAGCGTAGATACGCAGTATTTT
NA	TRBV2	TRBJ1-5	once	CASSETGRDQPQHF	TGTGCCAGCAGTGAGACGGGCCGGGATCAGCCCCAGCATTTT
NA	TRBV7-9	TRBJ2-2	NA	CASSLNMGGRETGELFF	TGTGCCAGCAGCTTAAACATGGGGGGCCGGGAAACCGGGGAGCTGTTTTTT
TRBD2	TRBV2	TRBJ2-1	once	CASRGLAGVGNEQFF	TGTGCCAGCAGGGGACTAGCGGGAGTTGGGAATGAGCAGTTCTTC
TRBD2	TRBV2	TRBJ2-1	NA	CASRPLAGGPYNEQFF	TGTGCCAGCAGGCCCCTAGCGGGGGGCCCCTACAATGAGCAGTTCTTC
TRBD2	TRBV6-5	TRBJ2-1	few	CASSLAGVGNEQFF	TGTGCCAGCAGTTTAGCGGGAGTGGGGAATGAGCAGTTCTTC
NA	TRBV7-9	TRBJ1-1	NA	CASSLAAQANTEAFF	TGTGCCAGCAGCTTAGCAGCACAGGCGAACACTGAAGCTTTCTTT
NA	TRBV7-2	TRBJ1-3	NA	CASSLVRAGAGNTIYF	TGTGCCAGCAGCTTAGTTCGGGCAGGGGCTGGAAACACCATATATTTT
NA	TRBV19	TRBJ2-1	NA	CASSVPGERKERREQFF	TGTGCCAGTAGTGTCCCGGGGGAGCGGAAGGAGAGGCGCGAGCAGTTCTTC
NA	TRBV6-1	TRBJ1-5	NA	CASSTGPGNQPQHF	TGTGCCAGCAGTACGGGACCGGGGAATCAGCCCCAGCATTTT
NA	TRBV7-9	TRBJ2-5	NA	CASSSRAGETQYF	TGTGCCAGCAGCTCCAGGGCAGGGGAGACCCAGTACTTC
NA	TRBV18	TRBJ2-2	NA	CASSPPGQVANTGELFF	TGTGCCAGCTCACCACCTGGCCAGGTCGCGAACACCGGGGAGCTGTTTTTT
NA	TRBV2	TRBJ2-2	NA	CASRATFGTSTGELFF	TGTGCCAGCAGGGCAACCTTCGGGACCTCCACCGGGGAGCTGTTTTTT
NA	TRBV18	TRBJ1-1	NA	CASSRIQGTNTEAFF	TGTGCCAGCTCACGCATTCAGGGAACCAACACTGAAGCTTTCTTT
NA	TRBV19	TRBJ1-5	few	CASSTDLSNQPQHF	TGTGCCAGTAGTACGGACCTAAGCAATCAGCCCCAGCATTTT
TRBD2	TRBV28	TRBJ2-2	NA	CASSLAGGRVGGELFF	TGTGCCAGCAGTCTAGCGGGAGGGCGAGTCGGCGGGGAGCTGTTTTTT
NA	TRBV18	TRBJ2-2	NA	CASSPPSNTGELFF	TGTGCCAGCTCACCACCTTCGAACACCGGGGAGCTGTTTTTT
NA	TRBV19	TRBJ1-2	NA	CASSRSGDGGGYGYTF	TGTGCCAGTAGTCGAAGTGGAGATGGCGGCGGCTATGGCTACACCTTC
NA	TRBV7-2	TRBJ1-1	once	CASSATGNTEAFF	TGTGCCAGCAGCGCCACAGGAAACACTGAAGCTTTCTTT
TRBD1	TRBV5-6	TRBJ1-2	NA	CASSLAPGQVPLYTF	TGTGCCAGCAGCTTGGCCCCGGGACAGGTTCCTCTCTACACCTTC
NA	TRBV29-1	TRBJ1-1	NA	CSVATGTMNTEAFF	TGCAGCGTCGCCACAGGGACTATGAACACTGAAGCTTTCTTT
NA	TRBV7-2	TRBJ2-7	NA	CASSLGLGNSYEQYF	TGTGCCAGCAGCTTAGGTCTGGGGAACTCCTACGAGCAGTACTTC
NA	TRBV19	TRBJ1-1	NA	CASTLQGVMNTEAFF	TGTGCCAGTACTCTCCAGGGTGTCATGAACACTGAAGCTTTCTTT
TRBD1	TRBV5-3	TRBJ1-3	NA	CARSPKTGVNTIYF	TGTGCCAGAAGCCCAAAGACAGGGGTAAACACCATATATTTT
NA	TRBV30	TRBJ2-1	few	CAWSAKGRAFHEQFF	TGTGCCTGGAGTGCCAAGGGGCGAGCATTTCATGAGCAGTTCTTC
TRBD2	TRBV4-2	TRBJ2-3	NA	CASSQDRTSNTQYF	TGTGCCAGCAGCCAAGATAGGACTAGCAATACGCAGTATTTT
TRBD2	TRBV9	TRBJ2-5	NA	CASSALAAQETQYF	TGTGCCAGCAGCGCACTAGCGGCCCAAGAGACCCAGTACTTC
NA	TRBV7-8	TRBJ2-6	NA	CASSLVLGTSGANVLTF	TGTGCCAGCAGCTTAGTGCTTGGGACCTCTGGGGCCAACGTCCTGACTTTC
NA	TRBV7-1	TRBJ2-7	NA	CASSLSGTGAYEQYF	TGTGCCAGCAGCTTATCCGGGACGGGCGCATACGAGCAGTACTTC
TRBD1	TRBV5-6	TRBJ1-6	NA	CASSPGTVDALHF	TGTGCCAGCAGCCCAGGGACAGTAGATGCCCTCCACTTT
NA	TRBV5-6	TRBJ1-6	NA	CASSLGGFTSPLHF	TGTGCCAGCAGCTTGGGTGGGTTTACTTCACCCCTCCACTTT
NA	TRBV5-3	TRBJ1-2	NA	CARSDVARVYGYTF	TGTGCCAGAAGCGACGTGGCACGGGTCTATGGCTACACCTTC
TRBD1	TRBV6-6	TRBJ2-1	NA	CASSASGTGSYNEQFF	TGTGCCAGCAGTGCCTCCGGGACAGGGTCCTACAATGAGCAGTTCTTC
TRBD1	TRBV10-3	TRBJ2-4	NA	CAISDPGQGAAKNIQYF	TGTGCCATCAGTGATCCGGGACAGGGGGCAGCCAAAAACATTCAGTACTTC
NA	TRBV7-8	TRBJ1-5	once	CASSEGLAAQPQHF	TGTGCCAGCAGCGAGGGACTAGCGGCCCAGCCCCAGCATTTT
NA	TRBV4-3	TRBJ1-3	NA	CASSQWGLGNTIYF	TGCGCCAGCAGCCAATGGGGGCTTGGAAACACCATATATTTT
NA	TRBV9	TRBJ1-2	NA	CASSVGWGGPGGYTF	TGTGCCAGCAGCGTAGGTTGGGGGGGCCCTGGGGGCTACACCTTC
NA	TRBV6-6	TRBJ1-4	NA	CASSKPTTNEKLFF	TGTGCCAGCAGTAAACCTACAACTAATGAAAAACTGTTTTTT
TRBD1	TRBV6-1	TRBJ1-6	medium-sized	CASSDPGQGNSPLHF	TGTGCCAGCAGTGATCCGGGACAGGGGAATTCACCCCTCCACTTT
NA	TRBV11-2	TRBJ1-1	NA	CASSLGLGNTEAFF	TGTGCCAGCAGCTTAGGTCTGGGAAACACTGAAGCTTTCTTT
TRBD2	TRBV6-1	TRBJ2-5	NA	CASSGGSLAPWETQYF	TGTGCCAGCAGTGGCGGGAGTTTGGCCCCCTGGGAGACCCAGTACTTC
NA	TRBV27	TRBJ2-5	NA	CASSLSTGSMETQYF	TGTGCCAGCAGTTTATCTACAGGGTCGATGGAGACCCAGTACTTC
NA	TRBV7-2	TRBJ2-7	NA	CASSRTSYEQYF	TGTGCCAGCAGCCGGACTTCCTACGAGCAGTACTTC
TRBD1	TRBV27	TRBJ1-5	NA	CASSLGTAINQPQHF	TGTGCCAGCAGTTTAGGGACAGCTATCAATCAGCCCCAGCATTTT
TRBD1	TRBV6-5	TRBJ2-5	NA	CASSDRAQETQYF	TGTGCCAGCAGTGACAGGGCTCAAGAGACCCAGTACTTC
NA	TRBV5-1	TRBJ2-5	NA	CASSLVSGGETQYF	TGCGCCAGCAGCTTGGTTTCGGGGGGCGAGACCCAGTACTTC